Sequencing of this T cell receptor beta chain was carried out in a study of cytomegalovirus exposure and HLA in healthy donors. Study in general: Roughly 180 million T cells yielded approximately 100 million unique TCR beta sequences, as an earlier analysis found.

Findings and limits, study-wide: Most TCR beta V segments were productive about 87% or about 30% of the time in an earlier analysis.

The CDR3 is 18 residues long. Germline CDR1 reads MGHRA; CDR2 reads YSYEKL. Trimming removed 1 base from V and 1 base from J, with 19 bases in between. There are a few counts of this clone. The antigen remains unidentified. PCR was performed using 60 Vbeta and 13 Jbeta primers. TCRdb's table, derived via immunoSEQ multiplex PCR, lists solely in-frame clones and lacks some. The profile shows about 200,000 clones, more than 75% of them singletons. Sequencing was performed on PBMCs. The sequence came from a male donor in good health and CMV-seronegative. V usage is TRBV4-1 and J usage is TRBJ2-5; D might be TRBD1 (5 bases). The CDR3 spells CASSQAAKGMGPQETQYF. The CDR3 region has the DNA TGCGCCAGCAGCCAAGCTGCGAAGGGGATGGGGCCCCAAGAGACCCAGTACTTC.